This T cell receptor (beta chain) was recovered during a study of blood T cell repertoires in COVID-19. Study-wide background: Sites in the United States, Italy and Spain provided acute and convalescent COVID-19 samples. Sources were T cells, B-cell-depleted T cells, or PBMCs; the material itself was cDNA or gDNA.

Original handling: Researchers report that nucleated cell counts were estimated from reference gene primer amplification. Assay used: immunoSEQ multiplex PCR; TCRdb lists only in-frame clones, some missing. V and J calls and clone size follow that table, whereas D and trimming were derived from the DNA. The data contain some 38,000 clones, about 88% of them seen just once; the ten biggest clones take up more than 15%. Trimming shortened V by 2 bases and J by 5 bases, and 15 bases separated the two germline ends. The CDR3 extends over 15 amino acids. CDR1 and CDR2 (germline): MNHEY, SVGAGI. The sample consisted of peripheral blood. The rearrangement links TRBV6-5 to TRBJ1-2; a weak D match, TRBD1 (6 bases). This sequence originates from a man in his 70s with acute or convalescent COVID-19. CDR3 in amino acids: CASSYLIGQGYGYTF. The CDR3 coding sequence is TGTGCCAGCAGTTACCTGATCGGGCAGGGGTATGGCTACACCTTC.